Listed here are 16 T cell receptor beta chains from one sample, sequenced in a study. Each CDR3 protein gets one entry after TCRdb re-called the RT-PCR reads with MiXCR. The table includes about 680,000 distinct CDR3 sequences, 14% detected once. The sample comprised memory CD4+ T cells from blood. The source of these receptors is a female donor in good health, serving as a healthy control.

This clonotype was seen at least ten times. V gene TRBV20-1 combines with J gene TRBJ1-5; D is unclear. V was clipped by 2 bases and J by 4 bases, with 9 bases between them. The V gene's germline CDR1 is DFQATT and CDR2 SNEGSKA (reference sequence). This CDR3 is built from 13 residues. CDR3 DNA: TGCAGTGCTAGAAGGAGTTCAAATCAGCCCCAGCATTTT. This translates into CSARRSSNQPQHF.

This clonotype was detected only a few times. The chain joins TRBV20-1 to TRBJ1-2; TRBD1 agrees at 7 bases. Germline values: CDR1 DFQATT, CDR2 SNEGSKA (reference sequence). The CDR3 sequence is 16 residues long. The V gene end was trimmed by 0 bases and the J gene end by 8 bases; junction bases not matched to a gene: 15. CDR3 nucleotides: TGCAGTGCTAGAGACCCCTCACAGGGGATGAACGCCGGCTACACCTTC. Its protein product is CSARDPSQGMNAGYTF.

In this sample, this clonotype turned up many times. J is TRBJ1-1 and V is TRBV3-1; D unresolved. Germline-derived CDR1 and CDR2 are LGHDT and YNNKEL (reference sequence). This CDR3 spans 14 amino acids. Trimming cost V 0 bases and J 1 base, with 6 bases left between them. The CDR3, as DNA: TGTGCCAGCAGCCAAGAAGGAGGGAACACTGAAGCTTTCTTT. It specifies CASSQEGGNTEAFF.

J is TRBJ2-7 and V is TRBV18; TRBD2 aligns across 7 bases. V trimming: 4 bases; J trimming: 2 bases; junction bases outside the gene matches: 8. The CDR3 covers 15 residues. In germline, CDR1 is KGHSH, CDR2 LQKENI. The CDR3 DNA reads TGTGCCAGCTCACGACCACTAGCGAATACCTACGAGCAGTACTTC. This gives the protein CASSRPLANTYEQYF.

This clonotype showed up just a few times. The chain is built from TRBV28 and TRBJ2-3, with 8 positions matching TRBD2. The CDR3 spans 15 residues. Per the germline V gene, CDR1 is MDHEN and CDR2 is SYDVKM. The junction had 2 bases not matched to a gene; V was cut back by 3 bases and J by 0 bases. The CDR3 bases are TGTGCCAGCAGTTTTAGCGGGGAGAGCACAGATACGCAGTATTTT. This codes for CASSFSGESTDTQYF. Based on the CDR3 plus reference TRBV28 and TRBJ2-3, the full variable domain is DVKVTQSSRYLVKRTGEKVFLECVQDMDHENMFWYRQDPGLGLRLIYFSYDVKMKEKGDIPEGYSVSREKKERFSLILESASTNQTSMYLCASSFSGESTDTQYFGPGTRLTVL.

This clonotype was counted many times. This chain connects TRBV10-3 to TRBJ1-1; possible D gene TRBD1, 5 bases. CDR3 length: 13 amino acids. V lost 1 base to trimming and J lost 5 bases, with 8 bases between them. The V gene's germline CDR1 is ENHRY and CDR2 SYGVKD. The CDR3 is CAISEYEGTEAFF. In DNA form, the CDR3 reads TGTGCCATCAGTGAGTACGAGGGGACTGAAGCTTTCTTT.

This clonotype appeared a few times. The CDR3 region is CASSPRQGAGYTF. CDR3 sequence (DNA): TGTGCCAGCAGCCCACGACAGGGCGCGGGCTACACCTTC. The chain couples TRBV7-2 to TRBJ1-2, with TRBD1 matching over 7 bases. With V trimmed by 5 bases and J by 8 bases, 8 bases remained unmatched. The CDR3 consists of 13 residues. Germline CDR1 is SGHTA and CDR2 is FQGNSA.

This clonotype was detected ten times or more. The CDR3: CASSSVGTDTQYF. CDR3 nucleotide sequence: TGTGCCAGCAGCTCCGTCGGGACAGATACGCAGTATTTT. This sequence joins TRBV7-2 and TRBJ2-3; D is uncertain. Trimming cost V 4 bases and J 3 bases, with 8 bases left between them. Per germline, CDR1 SGHTA and CDR2 FQGNSA. The CDR3 extends over 13 amino acids.

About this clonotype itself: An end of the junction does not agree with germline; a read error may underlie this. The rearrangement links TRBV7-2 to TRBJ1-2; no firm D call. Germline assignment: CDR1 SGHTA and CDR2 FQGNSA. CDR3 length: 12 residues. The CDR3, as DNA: TGTGCCAGCAGCCATCCTTACTATGGCTACGCCTTC. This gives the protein CASSHPYYGYAF.

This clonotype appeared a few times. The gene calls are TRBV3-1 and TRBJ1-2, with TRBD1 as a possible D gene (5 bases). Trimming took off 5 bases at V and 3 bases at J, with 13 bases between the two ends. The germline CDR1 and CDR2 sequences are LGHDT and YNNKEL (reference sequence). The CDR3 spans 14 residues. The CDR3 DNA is TGTGCCAGCAGCAATACCGGGACGGACTATGGCTACACCTTC. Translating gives CASSNTGTDYGYTF.

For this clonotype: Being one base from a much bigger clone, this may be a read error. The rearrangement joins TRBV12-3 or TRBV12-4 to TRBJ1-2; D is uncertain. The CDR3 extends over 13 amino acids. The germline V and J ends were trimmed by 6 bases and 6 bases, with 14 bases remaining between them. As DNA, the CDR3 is TGTGCCAGCAGACCCACCACAGAGCATGGCTACACCTTC. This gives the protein CASRPTTEHGYTF.

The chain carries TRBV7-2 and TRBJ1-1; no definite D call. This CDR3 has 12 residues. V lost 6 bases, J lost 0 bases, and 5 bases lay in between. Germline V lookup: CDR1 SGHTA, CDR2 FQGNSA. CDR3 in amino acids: CASRYMNTEAFF. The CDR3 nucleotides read TGTGCCAGCAGATATATGAACACTGAAGCTTTCTTT.

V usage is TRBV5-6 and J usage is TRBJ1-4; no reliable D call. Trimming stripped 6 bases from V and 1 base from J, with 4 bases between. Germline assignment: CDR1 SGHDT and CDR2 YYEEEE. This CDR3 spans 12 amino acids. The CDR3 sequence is CASTGTNEKLFF. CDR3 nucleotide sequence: TGTGCCAGCACCGGAACTAATGAAAAACTGTTTTTT.

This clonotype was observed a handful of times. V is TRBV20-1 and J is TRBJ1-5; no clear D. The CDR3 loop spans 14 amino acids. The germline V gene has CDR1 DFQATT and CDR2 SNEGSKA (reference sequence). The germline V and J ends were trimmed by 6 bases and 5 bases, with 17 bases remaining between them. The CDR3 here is CSAPAGSFYQPQHF. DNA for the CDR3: TGCAGTGCCCCCGCGGGGTCCTTCTATCAGCCCCAGCATTTT.

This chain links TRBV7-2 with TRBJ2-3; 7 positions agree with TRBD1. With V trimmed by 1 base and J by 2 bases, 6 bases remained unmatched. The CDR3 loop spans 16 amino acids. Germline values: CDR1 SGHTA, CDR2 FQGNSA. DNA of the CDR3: TGTGCCAGCAGCTTAGGGACAGGTTCTCCCACAGATACGCAGTATTTT. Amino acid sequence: CASSLGTGSPTDTQYF.

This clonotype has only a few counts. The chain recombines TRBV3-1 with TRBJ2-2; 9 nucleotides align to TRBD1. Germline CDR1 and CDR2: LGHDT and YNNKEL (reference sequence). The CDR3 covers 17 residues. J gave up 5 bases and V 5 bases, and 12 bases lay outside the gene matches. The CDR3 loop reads CASSSPPRTGETGELFF. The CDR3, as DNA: TGTGCCAGCAGCTCCCCCCCTAGGACAGGGGAGACCGGGGAGCTGTTTTTT.